Below, 6 T cell receptor beta chains from the same sample are listed, as sequenced in a study of siplizumab effects on memory and regulatory T cells. Using immunoSEQ multiplex PCR, the repertoire was profiled, and TCRdb retains in-frame clones only, with some absent. Among 40,000 to 45,000 clones listed, roughly 90% were seen once. The specimen was naive CD4+ T cells sorted from blood. These receptors were collected from a human donor in good health.

J is TRBJ2-1 and V is TRBV7-2, with 9 positions matching TRBD2. This CDR3 contains 17 residues. The germline CDR1 and CDR2 sequences are SGHTA and FQGNSA. After removal of 6 bases from V and 9 bases from J, the junction contained 18 bases not matched to a gene. DNA of the CDR3: TGTGCCAGCAGGCGGGGTGCTGCGTTAGCGGGAGTTAGTGAGCAGTTCTTC. Translated, it gives CASRRGAALAGVSEQFF.

The chain employs TRBV7-6 and TRBJ2-6; 13 bases are a match to TRBD2. V was pared by 6 bases and J by 0 bases, with 5 bases of the junction left unmatched. The germline CDR1 and CDR2 sequences are SGHVS and FNYEAQ. CDR3 size: 18 residues. As DNA, the CDR3 is TGTGCCAGCAGTTCGGGACTAGCGGGGAACTCTGGGGCCAACGTCCTGACTTTC. It encodes CASSSGLAGNSGANVLTF.

The chain has TRBV30 and TRBJ2-1, with D maybe TRBD2 (6 bases). This CDR3 has 14 residues. V was trimmed by 1 base and J by 4 bases, leaving 11 bases between them. CDR1 is GTSNPN, CDR2 SVGIG, per germline (reference sequence). The CDR3 loop is CAWSAGETYNEQFF. The CDR3 nucleotides are TGTGCCTGGAGTGCGGGGGAAACTTACAATGAGCAGTTCTTC.

The DNA of the CDR3 is TGTGCCAGCAGTTTCCTAAAACGGGATTCCGTGCCCTATGGCTACACCTTC. Translated: CASSFLKRDSVPYGYTF. This chain links TRBV27 with TRBJ1-2; D uncertain. The CDR3 has 17 residues. Germline lookup yields CDR1 MNHEY and CDR2 SMNVEV (reference sequence). Trimming stripped 3 bases from V and 4 bases from J, with 21 bases between.

This clone was observed a single time. V is TRBV4-1 and J is TRBJ2-2, with D perhaps TRBD1 (5 bases). The CDR3 sequence is 17 residues long. The V gene's germline CDR1 is MGHRA and CDR2 YSYEKL. Trimming left V 0 bases short and J 0 bases short, with 11 bases between. The DNA for the CDR3 is TGCGCCAGCAGCCAAGATCTTGGCAGGGCGAACACCGGGGAGCTGTTTTTT. This codes for CASSQDLGRANTGELFF.

Here the CDR3 DNA reads TGTGCCAGCCAAGGGAGATGGGAGACCCAGTACTTC. Translated, it gives CASQGRWETQYF. The chain couples TRBV6-1 to TRBJ2-5; possibly TRBD2 for D (5 bases). Trimming cost V 8 bases and J 5 bases, with 12 bases left between them. The CDR3 is made up of 12 amino acids. From germline, CDR1 is MNHNS and CDR2 SASEGT.